These 8 T cell receptor beta chains were all obtained from the same sample, sequenced in a study of blood T cell repertoires in COVID-19. Method: immunoSEQ multiplex PCR; TCRdb's copy keeps in-frame clones and lacks some. The sample consists of 50,000 to 65,000 clones, more than 70% of them appearing once. The sample was peripheral blood. Receptors originate from a human donor in a cohort sampled during active COVID-19.

J is TRBJ1-1 and V is TRBV5-6, with D possibly being TRBD1 (5 bases). CDR1 is SGHDT, CDR2 YYEEEE, per germline. This CDR3 region has 15 residues. Trimming cost V 5 bases and J 1 base, with 15 bases left between them. As DNA, the CDR3 is TGTGCCAGCAGTTCTCGGGGGAAAGGGAACACTGAAGCTTTCTTT. This gives the protein CASSSRGKGNTEAFF.

The chain combines TRBV14 with TRBJ2-7; D gene uncertain. There are 13 residues in the CDR3. Looked up from germline, CDR1 is SGHDN and CDR2 is FVKESK. V was pared by 0 bases and J by 3 bases, with 6 bases between. DNA for the CDR3: TGTGCCAGCAGCCAAGATACGGGCTACGAGCAGTACTTC. This codes for CASSQDTGYEQYF.

The chain recombines TRBV13 with TRBJ2-1; D is unresolved. Trimming took 7 bases from V and 9 from J, leaving 13 bases between them. CDR1 is PRHDT, CDR2 FYEKMQ, per germline (reference sequence). CDR3 length: 12 residues. CDR3 protein: CASNLLRSEQFF. The CDR3 DNA reads TGTGCCAGCAACCTTTTGAGAAGTGAGCAGTTCTTC.

The chain carries TRBV4-2 and TRBJ2-7; tentatively, D is TRBD1 (6 bases). The CDR3 runs 14 residues. V shed 1 base and J shed 5 bases, with 12 bases lying between them. Per the germline V gene, CDR1 is LGHNA and CDR2 is YNFKEQ. CDR3 sequence (DNA): TGTGCCAGCAGCCAAGTAGGGGGTGACCACGAGCAGTACTTC. It specifies CASSQVGGDHEQYF.

The chain employs TRBV5-1 and TRBJ2-2; 7 nucleotides align to TRBD2. The CDR3 runs 15 residues. The V gene's germline CDR1 is SGHRS and CDR2 YFSETQ. V lost 0 bases and J lost 2; bases outside the gene matches: 1. The CDR3 here is CASSLETSNTGELFF. CDR3 DNA sequence: TGCGCCAGCAGCTTGGAGACTAGCAACACCGGGGAGCTGTTTTTT.

CDR3: CASSHPAGVKTQYF. CDR3 bases: TGTGCCAGCAGCCACCCGGCGGGAGTAAAGACCCAGTACTTC. The chain carries TRBV6-5 and TRBJ2-5; 7 nucleotides agree with TRBD2. The V gene end was trimmed by 6 bases and the J gene end by 6 bases; junction bases not matched to a gene: 10. The CDR3 sequence is 14 residues long. Germline assignment: CDR1 MNHEY and CDR2 SVGAGI.

This chain connects TRBV5-4 to TRBJ2-7; 7 bases line up with TRBD1. Trimming removed 2 bases from V and 6 bases from J; junction bases left unmatched: 8. Germline V lookup: CDR1 SGHNT, CDR2 YYREEE (reference sequence). The CDR3 consists of 14 residues. DNA of the CDR3: TGTGCCAGCAGCTTACGGACAGGCCGCGGCGAGCAGTACTTC. Translating it yields CASSLRTGRGEQYF.

The V call is TRBV5-1, the J call TRBJ2-2; D not certain. The V gene lost 0 bases and the J gene lost 2 bases, with 14 bases spanning the gap. There are 17 residues in the CDR3. CDR1 and CDR2 (germline): SGHRS, YFSETQ. The CDR3 sequence: CASSLDPPRPNTGELFF. The CDR3, as DNA: TGCGCCAGCAGCTTGGACCCCCCCAGGCCCAACACCGGGGAGCTGTTTTTT.